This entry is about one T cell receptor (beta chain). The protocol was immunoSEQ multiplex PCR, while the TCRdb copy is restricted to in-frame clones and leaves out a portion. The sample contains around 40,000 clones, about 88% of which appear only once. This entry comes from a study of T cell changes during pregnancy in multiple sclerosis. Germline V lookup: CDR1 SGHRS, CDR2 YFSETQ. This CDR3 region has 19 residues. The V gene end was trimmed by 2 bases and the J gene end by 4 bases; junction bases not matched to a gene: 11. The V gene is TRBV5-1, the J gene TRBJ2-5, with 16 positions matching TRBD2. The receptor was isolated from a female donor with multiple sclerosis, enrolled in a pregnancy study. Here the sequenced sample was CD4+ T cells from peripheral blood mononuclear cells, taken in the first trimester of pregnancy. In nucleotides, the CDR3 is TGCGCCAGCAGCTTATATGGGACTAGCGGGAGGGGTGGCGGAGAGACCCAGTACTTC. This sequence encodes CASSLYGTSGRGGGETQYF.